These T cell receptor beta chains were read from a single sample in a study of beta chain features in type 1 diabetes. Assay used: immunoSEQ multiplex PCR; TCRdb lists only in-frame clones, some missing. The sample contains 150,000 to 170,000 clones, approximately 8.1% of which appear only once. Sequenced material: central memory CD4+ T cells from blood. Source of these receptors: a man aged 18-30 years in good health. Both conserved end residues are part of each CDR3. A D gene is named only where the DNA matches it firmly. Size tells how often a clone was seen (once, few, many) or the class of an expanded clone, and some rows leave it out.

many	TRBV29-1	TRBD2	TRBJ2-3	TGCAGCGTTGAACTTAGCGGGAGGCGGGCAGATACGCAGTATTTT	CSVELSGRRADTQYF
.	TRBV20-1	.	TRBJ1-2	TGCAGTGCTAACTCGAACTATGGCTACACCTTC	CSANSNYGYTF
.	TRBV28	.	TRBJ1-4	TGTGCCAGCAGTTTGGCTGAAAAACTGTTTTTT	CASSLAEKLFF
few	TRBV5-1	TRBD1	TRBJ2-1	TGCGCCAGCAGCTTGGGACAGGGGGATGAGCAGTTCTTC	CASSLGQGDEQFF
few	TRBV10-2	TRBD2	TRBJ2-5	TGCGCCAGCAGTGAGTCGCCGGTAGTAGCGGGAGCCCGGGAGACCCAGTACTTC	CASSESPVVAGARETQYF
few	TRBV28	TRBD1	TRBJ1-4	TGTGCCAGCAGTACCCCTGGGACAGGGAGTGAAAAACTGTTTTTT	CASSTPGTGSEKLFF
few	TRBV6-1	TRBD1	TRBJ1-1	TGTGCCAGCGGAAGGACAGGGTGGGACACTGAAGCTTTCTTT	CASGRTGWDTEAFF
.	TRBV20-1	.	TRBJ2-7	TGCAGTGCCCAGCTAGTAGACGAGCAGTACTTC	CSAQLVDEQYF
.	TRBV30	TRBD1	TRBJ1-4	TGTGCCTGGAGTGCCCCAGGGACAGGACCTAATGAAAAACTGTTTTTT	CAWSAPGTGPNEKLFF
many	TRBV27	TRBD1	TRBJ2-2	TGTGCCAGCAGTTTTCACGGGACAGGGAACACCGGGGAGCTGTTTTTT	CASSFHGTGNTGELFF
.	TRBV11-3	.	TRBJ2-1	TGTGCCAGCAGCGTACAGGCGGCCTCCTACAATGAGCAGTTCTTC	CASSVQAASYNEQFF